This TCR beta chain was sequenced during a study of blood T cell repertoires in COVID-19 (dated by TCRdb to 2019 to 2021). About the investigation overall: Samples covering the acute and convalescent phases of COVID-19 were provided by collaborators in the United States, Italy and Spain. Deeply sampled blood TCRbeta repertoires from subjects exposed to, actively infected with, or recovered from COVID-19 were included in the dataset. The material from the prospective study consisted of cDNA or gDNA derived from T cells, B-cell-depleted T cells, or PBMCs. The samples were drawn from the first 160 participants of the ongoing ImmuneRACE study and from 950 to 1,500 subjects provided by 6 global collaborators. The repertoires were released in a freely available public database intended as a resource for research on the immune response to SARS-CoV-2. HLA class I and class II types, where available, came from metadata supplied by the sample provider rather than from assay-based typing. Nearly every sample came with metadata listing a de-identified subject ID, COVID-19 status, age in years and sex.

The junction carries 15 bases between V and J, which are trimmed by 4 bases and 0 bases respectively. In the germline V gene, CDR1 corresponds to SGHRS and CDR2 to YFSETQ. Spanning cysteine to phenylalanine, the CDR3 consists of 16 amino acids. Only the CDR3 DNA stays, 48 bases, in frame from base 1. As for this clone: Its target antigen remains unknown. No base quality values were provided; no much bigger clone lies one nucleotide off.

The immunoSEQ Assay, a bias-controlled multiplex PCR, was used to amplify TCRbeta CDR3 regions from genomic DNA. The published analysis was carried out like this. Within the assay, amplification of reference gene primers was used to estimate how many nucleated cells each sample contained. Sequence reads were collapsed and filtered to measure the absolute abundance of every unique TCRbeta CDR3 rearrangement. For each sample, productive Simpson clonality was calculated by taking the square root of Simpson's diversity index across productive rearrangements. TCRdb re-hosts the immuneACCESS table, in-frame sequences only. Its copies lack some clones; in the studies checked, an unresolved V gene accounts for under half of them, and the cause for the rest is not known. V and J calls and clone size are as listed in that table; D and trimming were resolved from the DNA. The sample profile shows 95,000 to 150,000 clones; around 83% of them were found once. The ten largest clones represent about 3% of the sample.

Study-level results and caveats: How much clinical and demographic metadata was included differed by source and by participant, and the metadata was provided uncurated.

One collaborating source in Seattle enrolled patients during active infection and followed them longitudinally through the course of disease. Whole blood was collected in K2EDTA tubes by collaborating institutions according to the institutions' own protocols. For TCRbeta analysis, collaborator samples were shipped as frozen whole blood, as isolated PBMCs, or as DNA extracted from either sample type. Sequencing input: peripheral blood. The clonotype comes from a woman of 80 years or more with COVID-19, enrolled during active disease. The chain joins TRBV5-1 to TRBJ2-3; TRBD1 might be the D gene, on 6 matching bases. The DNA reads TGCGCCAGCAGCCCTCAGGGGTCCCCTAGCACAGATACGCAGTATTTT. It translates as CASSPQGSPSTDTQYF. The entire variable domain, with the stretches around the CDR3 drawn from the reference TRBV5-1 and TRBJ2-3 proteins, is KAGVTQTPRYLIKTRGQQVTLSCSPISGHRSVSWYQQTPGQGLQFLFEYFSETQRNKGNFPGRFSGRQFSNSRSEMNVSTLELGDSALYLCASSPQGSPSTDTQYFGPGTRLTVL.